These 9 T cell receptor beta chains were all obtained from the same sample, sequenced in a study of regulatory T cells in long-lasting Graves disease. Construction of the TCR beta libraries employed iRepertoire HTBI primers in conjunction with Arm-PCR of CDR3 regions. One entry per CDR3 protein results from TCRdb running MiXCR on the multiplex PCR reads. The repertoire holds 450,000 to 600,000 distinct CDR3 sequences, with roughly 16% as singletons. This sample's time point: newly diagnosed GD, antithyroid drugs for less than 3 months. Making the TCR library involved RNA that had been extracted from PBMCs. Separately, the same data were catalogued under a study of T cells in Graves' hyperthyroidism and ophthalmopathy.

The sequenced sample was peripheral blood mononuclear cells (PBMCs), obtained at new diagnosis, from a patient treated with antithyroid drugs. These receptors came from a man between 35 and 55 years old with Graves disease.

The V gene is TRBV29-1, the J gene TRBJ2-7; a possible D gene is TRBD2 (6 bases). The germline CDR1 and CDR2 sequences are SQVTM and ANQGSEA. The ends were cut back, 3 bases at V and 4 bases at J, with 10 bases in the middle. The CDR3 is 12 residues long. CDR3 loop: CSVETGTYEQYF. In nucleotides, the CDR3 is TGCAGCGTTGAGACCGGGACTTACGAGCAGTACTTC.

The chain recombines TRBV6-2 or TRBV6-3 with TRBJ2-2; D ambiguous. In germline, CDR1 is MNHEY, CDR2 SVGEGT. The CDR3 totals 13 residues. V was clipped by 6 bases and J by 9 bases, with 14 bases between them. This CDR3 reads CASSDLPDRELFF. CDR3 bases: TGTGCCAGCAGCGACCTTCCAGACCGGGAGCTGTTTTTT.

This clonotype was recorded at least ten times. This CDR3 is missing its conserved last phenylalanine or tryptophan, likely due to a read error. V and J are TRBV2 and TRBJ2-5; either TRBD1 or TRBD2 may fit D (5 bases each). Per the germline V gene, CDR1 is SNHLY and CDR2 is FYNNEI. The CDR3 sequence is 13 residues long. V was clipped by 6 bases and J by 5 bases, with 13 bases between them. In nucleotides, the CDR3 is TGTGCCAGCAGGACTATACCAGGGGAGACCCAGTACTCC. It yields the protein CASRTIPGETQYS.

J is TRBJ2-3 and V is TRBV19; D might be TRBD2 (5 bases). V lost 2 bases, J lost 0 bases, and 9 bases lay in between. The length of the CDR3 is 15 residues. The germline V gene has CDR1 LNHDA and CDR2 SQIVND (reference sequence). CDR3 region: CASSILGESTDTQYF. For the CDR3, the DNA is TGTGCCAGTAGTATATTGGGAGAGAGCACAGATACGCAGTATTTT.

This chain links TRBV20-1 with TRBJ2-7, with 9 bases fitting TRBD1. CDR3 length equals 15 residues. Trimming took 1 base from V and 3 from J; bases not matched to a gene: 7. Germline lookup yields CDR1 DFQATT and CDR2 SNEGSKA (reference sequence). The CDR3 sequence is CSARADQGQGYEQYF. The CDR3 nucleotides are TGCAGTGCTAGAGCCGACCAGGGACAGGGCTACGAGCAGTACTTC.

In nucleotides, the CDR3 is TGTGCCAGCAGTTTTGGTACCCGACCCAGACAGGAAAAACTGTTTTTT. Protein: CASSFGTRPRQEKLFF. The V and J genes are TRBV28 and TRBJ1-4; the D gene is possibly TRBD1 (5 bases). Trimming pared 3 bases from V and 8 bases from J, leaving 19 bases between. CDR3 length equals 16 residues. From germline, CDR1 is MDHEN and CDR2 SYDVKM.

This chain uses TRBV2 with TRBJ2-3; TRBD2 aligns across 9 bases. TRBJ2-7 explains the end of the DNA better; the J call may be wrong. CDR1 and CDR2 from the germline V gene are SNHLY and FYNNEI. The CDR3 totals 18 residues. The DNA for the CDR3 is TGTGCCAGCAGCCCCGCGGTAGCGGGAGCTATAGGATCCTACGAGCAGTACTTC. It translates to CASSPAVAGAIGSYEQYF.

This clonotype appeared many times. The rearrangement uses TRBV12-3 or TRBV12-4 and TRBJ1-1; 7 nucleotides agree with TRBD1. V lost 5 bases, J lost 5 bases, and 8 bases stayed unmatched. This CDR3 contains 14 residues. In DNA form, the CDR3 reads TGTGCCAGCAGTAATCAGGGGGTTTGGACTGAAGCTTTCTTT. Translated, it gives CASSNQGVWTEAFF.

This clonotype came up once. One junction end disagrees with the germline gene, perhaps due to a read error. The chain links TRBV3-1 to TRBJ2-3; weak D call: TRBD2 (5 bases). The CDR3 contains 11 residues. Per the germline V gene, CDR1 is LGHDT and CDR2 is YNNKEL (reference sequence). The CDR3 spells CGGSVADTQYF. CDR3 bases: TGTGGCGGTAGCGTGGCAGATACGCAGTATTTC.